Presented here are 4 T cell receptor beta chains from one specimen sequenced in a study of T cells after yellow fever vaccination. TCRdb fed the 5' RACE reads into MiXCR, producing one record per CDR3 protein. This table has 200,000 to 300,000 distinct CDR3 sequences, under 15% appearing once. Sample: CD4+ T cells sorted from PBMCs, taken 45 days after the yellow fever booster vaccination. All receptors come from a young man who received the YFV17D yellow fever vaccine.

The table lists this clonotype with a few counts. This chain connects TRBV10-3 to TRBJ1-2; 7 nucleotides line up with TRBD1. Trimming at V came to 2 bases and at J to 8 bases, leaving 5 bases not matched to a gene. Germline CDR1 and CDR2: ENHRY and SYGVKD. The CDR3 loop spans 13 amino acids. The CDR3 nucleotides are TGTGCCATCAGTGAGGACAGGGCAGGGGGCTACACCTTC. Translating it yields CAISEDRAGGYTF.

The rearrangement joins TRBV28 to TRBJ2-5, with a possible D match to TRBD2 (5 bases). From germline, CDR1 is MDHEN and CDR2 SYDVKM. The CDR3 length is 14 residues. V lost 7 bases and J lost 7, with 19 bases in between. In nucleotides, the CDR3 is TGTGCCAGCATCACTCGAGCGGCGGCCCGGACCCAGTACTTC. This codes for CASITRAAARTQYF.

This clonotype was detected ten times or more. V usage is TRBV7-2 and J usage is TRBJ2-7; TRBD1 matches 8 bases. Germline V gene data show CDR1 as SGHTA and CDR2 as FQGNSA. Unmatched junction bases numbered 4, after V lost 4 bases and J lost 5 bases. The CDR3 consists of 13 residues. CDR3 DNA: TGTGCCAGCAGCTCGGACAGGGAGAACGAGCAGTACTTC. Translating it yields CASSSDRENEQYF.

This clonotype turned up a few times. The chain employs TRBV7-9 and TRBJ2-3; D is undetermined. V gave up 5 bases and J gave up 4 bases, with 13 bases separating them. CDR1 is SEHNR, CDR2 FQNEAQ, per germline (reference sequence). The CDR3 totals 14 residues. CDR3 residues: CASSENTPPDTQYF. The DNA of the CDR3 is TGTGCCAGCAGCGAGAATACTCCCCCAGATACGCAGTATTTT. The variable domain in full, with the rest retrieved from reference TRBV7-9 and TRBJ2-3, is DTGVSQNPRHKITKRGQNVTFRCDPISEHNRLYWYRQTLGQGPEFLTYFQNEAQLEKSRLLSDRFSAERPKGSFSTLEIQRTEQGDSAMYLCASSENTPPDTQYFGPGTRLTVL.